This T cell receptor beta chain was profiled in a study of spatial heterogeneity in lung cancer. Trimming shortened V by 2 bases and J by 1 base, and 10 bases separated the two germline ends. The CDR3 is 15 residues long. Germline CDR1 is SEHNR and CDR2 is FQNEAQ (reference sequence). Time point denoted: blood at routine non-recurrence follow-up after resection. One entry per CDR3 protein, called by TCRdb with MiXCR from the 5' RACE reads. Among about 36,000 distinct CDR3 sequences, roughly 7.8% were seen once, and the ten largest hold 9.4%. In its sample, this clonotype was seen many times. Sequenced here: PBMCs, sampled at follow-up. This TCR was recovered from a male donor with early-stage non-small cell lung cancer. This chain links TRBV7-9 with TRBJ2-3; tentative D call: TRBD2 (5 bases). In DNA, the CDR3 is TGTGCCAGCAGCTTAACGGGGATACGCACAGATACGCAGTATTTT. It specifies CASSLTGIRTDTQYF.